Described below is a single T cell receptor (beta chain) sequence and its context. The sample is drawn from a study of early T cells in non-severe SARS-CoV-2 infection. V was pared by 11 bases and J by 4 bases, with 9 bases of the junction left unmatched. The CDR3 totals 14 residues. Per germline, CDR1 LNHDA and CDR2 SQIVND (reference sequence). TCRdb independently ran MiXCR on the 5' RACE reads; one entry per CDR3 protein. The sample contains about 33,000 distinct CDR3 sequences, about 5% of which appear only once. The chain has TRBV19 and TRBJ2-3; 10 nucleotides align to TRBD1. This TCR was sampled from an adult who was a healthcare worker with PCR-confirmed SARS-CoV-2 infection or an uninfected control (not recorded which). Sequenced: whole blood. The CDR3 loop reads CASRGTGAADTQYF. CDR3 nucleotides: TGTGCCTCTAGGGGGACAGGGGCGGCAGATACGCAGTATTTT.